These 28 T cell receptor beta chains share one sample of origin, sequenced in a study of identical twins. In TCRdb, the 5' RACE reads were re-called with MiXCR into one record per CDR3 protein. The sample contains around 100,000 distinct CDR3 sequences, around 5.5% of which appear only once. Sequencing was done on a sample of memory T cells sorted from blood. Receptor source: a woman in her fifties or sixties in good health.

This clonotype occurred a few times. The chain is built from TRBV6-2 or TRBV6-3 and TRBJ2-1; a weak D match, TRBD1 (5 bases). The CDR3 covers 12 residues. Trimming stripped 6 bases from V and 7 bases from J, with 10 bases between. Germline-derived CDR1 and CDR2 are MNHEY and SVGEGT. The DNA for the CDR3 is TGTGCCAGCAGCTTAACAGGAAATGAGCAGTTCTTC. This translates into CASSLTGNEQFF.

For this clonotype: Given a much more abundant clone one base away, this may be a read error. This chain joins TRBV7-9 and TRBJ2-2; the D gene is possibly TRBD2 (5 bases). This CDR3 comprises 14 residues. Germline V gene data show CDR1 as SEHNR and CDR2 as FQNEAQ (reference sequence). The chain's CDR3 is CASSPLFLVGDLFF. CDR3 sequence (DNA): TGTGCCAGCAGCCCCTTATTTCTCGTCGGGGATCTGTTTTTT.

This clonotype was counted at least ten times. The chain uses TRBV20-1 and TRBJ1-6; no definite D call. Looked up from germline, CDR1 is DFQATT and CDR2 is SNEGSKA (reference sequence). The length of the CDR3 is 15 residues. Between the trimmed V and J ends, which lost 4 bases and 7 bases, there was a span of 17 bases. CDR3 loop: CSAMDGVYSNSPLHF. CDR3 coding DNA: TGCAGTGCTATGGATGGGGTTTACTCAAATTCACCCCTCCACTTT.

This clonotype was seen many times. The chain combines TRBV29-1 with TRBJ2-3, with D possibly TRBD1 on 6 matching bases. This CDR3 has 13 amino acids. Germline CDR1 is SQVTM and CDR2 is ANQGSEA. With 4 bases removed from V and 2 bases from J, the gap between germline ends came to 10 bases. CDR3 sequence (DNA): TGCAGCGTTGCAGGGGATCTCACAGATACGCAGTATTTT. This translates into CSVAGDLTDTQYF.

This clonotype was counted many times. The rearrangement uses TRBV5-1 and TRBJ2-5, with D maybe TRBD1 (6 bases). V was cut by 2 bases and J by 5 bases, with 13 bases left in between. The CDR3 extends over 14 amino acids. Looked up from germline, CDR1 is SGHRS and CDR2 is YFSETQ. CDR3 bases: TGCGCCAGCAGCTTAACAGGGCCGCAGGAGACCCAGTACTTC. The encoded protein is CASSLTGPQETQYF.

The table lists this clonotype with many counts. CDR3 amino acids: CASRISLAGRYEQYF. The CDR3 DNA is TGTGCCAGCAGAATTTCACTAGCGGGGAGATACGAGCAGTACTTC. The chain carries TRBV2 and TRBJ2-7; 10 bases are a match to TRBD2. The CDR3 contains 15 residues. Trimming took 6 bases from V and 4 from J; bases not matched to a gene: 9. CDR1 and CDR2 (germline): SNHLY, FYNNEI.

This clonotype has a count of ten or more. V gene TRBV28 combines with J gene TRBJ2-3; no clear D. V lost 5 bases and J lost 2, with 14 bases in between. Germline lookup yields CDR1 MDHEN and CDR2 SYDVKM. This CDR3 is 15 amino acids long. CDR3 bases: TGTGCCAGCAGTGGGCTGGATAGCCCCACAGATACGCAGTATTTT. Protein: CASSGLDSPTDTQYF.

This clonotype was found many times. This rearrangement joins TRBV5-1 to TRBJ2-1; a weak D match, TRBD2 (6 bases). CDR1 SGHRS and CDR2 YFSETQ come from the germline V gene. Between the trimmed V and J ends, which lost 7 bases and 8 bases, there was a span of 13 bases. The CDR3 is 12 amino acids. The CDR3 nucleotides read TGCGCCAGCCGCGCGGGGTGGCATGAGCAGTTCTTC. It yields the protein CASRAGWHEQFF.

This chain uses TRBV7-9 with TRBJ2-6; D is ambiguous. The CDR3 extends over 18 amino acids. Trimming shortened V by 3 bases and J by 1 base, and 16 bases separated the two germline ends. Germline V gene sequence: CDR1 SEHNR, CDR2 FQNEAQ (reference sequence). CDR3 sequence reads: CASSLPFRDSSGANVLTF. The CDR3 nucleotides read TGTGCCAGCAGCTTGCCTTTTAGGGATTCGTCTGGGGCCAACGTCCTGACTTTC.

This clonotype came up many times. The CDR3 reads CASSVDGANVLTF. The CDR3 coding sequence is TGTGCCAGCAGTGTTGATGGGGCCAACGTCCTGACTTTC. This rearrangement joins TRBV2 to TRBJ2-6, with D hard to call. Looked up from germline, CDR1 is SNHLY and CDR2 is FYNNEI. The germline V and J ends were trimmed by 4 bases and 3 bases, with 4 bases remaining between them. The CDR3 is made up of 13 amino acids.

Many counts were recorded for this clonotype. The chain is built from TRBV7-9 and TRBJ2-3; 7 nucleotides align to TRBD2. The CDR3 extends over 14 amino acids. Germline V gives CDR1 SEHNR, CDR2 FQNEAQ (reference sequence). The V segment lost 7 bases and the J segment 2 bases; nucleotides outside the gene matches: 6. CDR3 DNA: TGTGCCAGCAACCGGGGGGACGTCACAGATACGCAGTATTTT. This translates into CASNRGDVTDTQYF. Filled out from reference TRBV7-9 and TRBJ2-3, the complete variable domain reads DTGVSQNPRHKITKRGQNVTFRCDPISEHNRLYWYRQTLGQGPEFLTYFQNEAQLEKSRLLSDRFSAERPKGSFSTLEIQRTEQGDSAMYLCASNRGDVTDTQYFGPGTRLTVL.

The chain recombines TRBV7-8 with TRBJ2-3; D remains ambiguous. The CDR3 is 11 residues long. Deletions cut 5 bases from V and 6 bases from J, with 6 bases between. The V gene's germline CDR1 is SGHVS and CDR2 FQNEAQ. The CDR3 is CASSGSDTQYF. CDR3 sequence (DNA): TGTGCCAGCAGCGGATCCGATACGCAGTATTTT.

Many counts were recorded for this clonotype. The gene calls are TRBV12-3 or TRBV12-4 and TRBJ2-1; maybe TRBD1 (8 bases). V was pared by 8 bases and J by 12 bases, with 23 bases between. The CDR3 spans 14 residues. The CDR3 bases are TGTGCCAGCGGTGGGCTAACACAGGGGGGGCCGCAGTTCTTC. As protein: CASGGLTQGGPQFF.

In this sample, this clonotype turned up many times. The chain carries TRBV12-3 or TRBV12-4 and TRBJ2-1; D is ambiguous. Deletions cut 6 bases from V and 6 bases from J, with 12 bases between. The CDR3 loop spans 13 amino acids. Here the CDR3 reads CASSGRLGNEQFF. CDR3 in DNA: TGTGCCAGCAGCGGCCGATTAGGCAATGAGCAGTTCTTC.

The chain employs TRBV20-1 and TRBJ1-1; possibly TRBD1 for D (6 bases). The V end was cut by 6 bases, the J end by 1 base, with 15 bases between. Germline CDR1 reads DFQATT; CDR2 reads SNEGSKA (reference sequence). CDR3 length: 14 residues. The CDR3 here is CSAAQGLGNTEAFF. The CDR3 DNA is TGCAGTGCGGCCCAGGGGCTGGGGAACACTGAAGCTTTCTTT.

This clonotype was detected ten times or more. The V and J genes are TRBV5-1 and TRBJ2-1; TRBD2 agrees at 12 bases. The CDR3 is made up of 16 amino acids. The germline gives CDR1 SGHRS, CDR2 YFSETQ. Trimming removed 4 bases from V and 7 bases from J; junction bases left unmatched: 9. The CDR3 DNA follows: TGCGCCAGCAGCCCACCTCGACTAGCGGGAGCTAATGAGCAGTTCTTC. Translated: CASSPPRLAGANEQFF.

The sample holds many counts of this clonotype. V is TRBV27 and J is TRBJ2-7; TRBD1 agrees at 8 bases. V lost 6 bases, J lost 4 bases, and 8 bases stayed unmatched. Per germline, CDR1 MNHEY and CDR2 SMNVEV (reference sequence). The CDR3 consists of 14 residues. The CDR3 loop reads CASRSTGGAYEQYF. CDR3 nucleotide sequence: TGTGCCAGCAGATCCACAGGGGGAGCTTACGAGCAGTACTTC.

V gene TRBV12-3 or TRBV12-4 combines with J gene TRBJ2-2; 14 nucleotides match TRBD2. The length of the CDR3 is 18 residues. V was clipped by 7 bases and J by 5 bases; unmatched bases: 12. The CDR3 nucleotides are TGTGCCAGCACCCCCTCGACTAGCGGGAGGGTCGGGACCGGGGAGCTGTTTTTT. Translated: CASTPSTSGRVGTGELFF.

This clonotype has at least ten counts. This chain uses TRBV15 with TRBJ1-5, with D possibly TRBD1 on 6 matching bases. V was cut by 0 bases and J by 3 bases, with 12 bases left in between. This CDR3 is 16 amino acids long. Looked up from germline, CDR1 is LNHNV and CDR2 is YYDKDF (reference sequence). This CDR3 reads CATSREPPGANQPQHF. For the CDR3, the DNA is TGTGCCACCAGCAGAGAGCCCCCGGGGGCCAATCAGCCCCAGCATTTT. Full variable domain (remainder filled in from reference TRBV15 and TRBJ1-5): DAMVIQNPRYQVTQFGKPVTLSCSQTLNHNVMYWYQQKSSQAPKLLFHYYDKDFNNEADTPDNFQSRRPNTSFCFLDIRSPGLGDTAMYLCATSREPPGANQPQHFGDGTRLSIL.

In its sample, this clonotype was seen many times. The chain couples TRBV6-2 or TRBV6-3 to TRBJ2-2; D is ambiguous. Trimming took off 0 bases at V and 6 bases at J, with 2 bases between the two ends. This CDR3 comprises 12 residues. Germline assignment: CDR1 MNHEY and CDR2 SVGEGT. CDR3 sequence: CASSYSPGELFF. In DNA, the CDR3 is TGTGCCAGCAGTTACTCCCCCGGGGAGCTGTTTTTT.

The V and J genes are TRBV4-1 and TRBJ2-7, with unresolved D. The CDR3 contains 15 residues. Trimming took off 4 bases at V and 2 bases at J, with 15 bases between the two ends. CDR1 is MGHRA, CDR2 YSYEKL, per germline. The CDR3 sequence is CASSLSLDSPYEQYV. The CDR3 coding sequence is TGCGCCAGCAGCCTCTCCCTCGATTCCCCCTACGAGCAGTACGTC.

This clonotype was seen repeatedly, ten times or more. The chain combines TRBV28 with TRBJ2-2, with 9 nucleotides matching TRBD1. This CDR3 has 15 amino acids. After removal of 8 bases from V and 1 base from J, the junction contained 5 bases not matched to a gene. Germline loops: CDR1 MDHEN, CDR2 SYDVKM. CDR3 in amino acids: CASAQGALNTGELFF. The CDR3 region has the DNA TGTGCCAGCGCACAGGGGGCCCTGAACACCGGGGAGCTGTTTTTT.

This clonotype was counted at least ten times. The chain carries TRBV5-6 and TRBJ2-3; D gene ambiguous. Germline CDR1 and CDR2: SGHDT and YYEEEE. Trimming removed 8 bases at V and 4 bases at J, with 14 bases between. This CDR3 spans 13 amino acids. DNA for the CDR3: TGTGCCAGTCTTCACCAAGGCGCAGATACGCAGTATTTT. Translated: CASLHQGADTQYF.

This clonotype appeared many times. The CDR3 DNA follows: TGTGCCAGCAGCTTAGCGCTCCTTGGCGGACGCTATAGCAATCAGCCCCAGCATTTT. Protein: CASSLALLGGRYSNQPQHF. The chain combines TRBV7-8 with TRBJ1-5; D not certain. V lost 0 bases, J lost 0 bases, and 18 bases lay in between. This CDR3 has 19 residues. CDR1 and CDR2 from the germline V gene are SGHVS and FQNEAQ.

This clonotype was picked up many times. The chain is built from TRBV7-2 and TRBJ2-1; TRBD2 might be the D (6 bases). Germline CDR1 and CDR2: SGHTA and FQGNSA. The CDR3 has 14 residues. V lost 4 bases and J lost 6, with 13 bases in between. In DNA, the CDR3 is TGTGCCAGCAGCTCTCCGACTAGTAGCAATGAGCAGTTCTTC. It specifies CASSSPTSSNEQFF.

This clonotype was seen repeatedly, ten times or more. The chain carries TRBV29-1 and TRBJ2-2, with D perhaps matching TRBD1 (6 bases). The CDR3 loop spans 13 amino acids. Germline CDR1 is SQVTM and CDR2 is ANQGSEA. The ends were cut back, 6 bases at V and 3 bases at J, with 11 bases in the middle. The CDR3 loop reads CSVGPGDTGELFF. The CDR3 DNA reads as TGCAGCGTGGGACCAGGGGACACCGGGGAGCTGTTTTTT.

The chain is built from TRBV20-1 and TRBJ2-4; no clear D. The CDR3 is 13 amino acids. The germline V gene has CDR1 DFQATT and CDR2 SNEGSKA (reference sequence). V lost 0 bases and J 5 bases, leaving 8 bases between the germline ends. CDR3 residues: CSAREVIENIQYF. DNA for the CDR3: TGCAGTGCTAGAGAAGTCATAGAAAACATTCAGTACTTC.

This clonotype was detected ten times or more. The J gene is TRBJ2-1, the V gene TRBV25-1, with TRBD2 matching 9 bases. The CDR3 runs to 16 residues. Germline V gene sequence: CDR1 MGHDK, CDR2 SYGVNS. J lost 7 bases, V lost 6 bases, and 13 bases had no gene match. CDR3 DNA: TGTGCCAGCAGCATCCTAGCGGGAAGGGAGAGAAATGAGCAGTTCTTC. Its translation: CASSILAGRERNEQFF.